The present T cell receptor beta chain was sequenced within a study of CD8+CD57+ T cells in acquired aplastic anemia. For the study at large: Across the sorted CD4+ and CD8+ cells, DNA amounts averaged about 3.2 ug.

Profiles of TCR beta VDJ and CDR3 were generated from a genomic DNA template. From the reads, TCRdb called clonotypes with MiXCR, one entry per CDR3 protein. The sample lists roughly 500,000 distinct CDR3 sequences; approximately 32% were seen once. Those patients picked for sequencing had displayed CD8+CD57+ cell expansion on flow cytometry. The CDR3 covers 15 residues. Trimming shortened V by 6 bases and J by 5 bases, and 19 bases separated the two germline ends. Germline values: CDR1 SGHTA, CDR2 FQGNSA. This clonotype was found a few times. Sample: sorted CD4+, CD8+, or CD8+CD57+ T cells (not recorded which) from PBMCs. This clonotype was sampled from a human donor with aplastic anemia. The chain recombines TRBV7-2 with TRBJ1-1; perhaps TRBD1 as D (5 bases). The CDR3 DNA sequence: TGTGCCAGCAGTCCCCCGGGACCGCGGGGAACTGAAGCTTTCTTT. Protein product: CASSPPGPRGTEAFF.